What follows are 32 T cell receptor beta chains derived from one specimen sequenced in a study of regulatory T cells in long-lasting Graves disease. Construction of TCR beta libraries relied on iRepertoire HTBI primers and on Arm-PCR targeting CDR3 regions. MiXCR was run by TCRdb on the multiplex PCR reads, yielding one entry per CDR3 protein. Altogether approximately 400,000 distinct CDR3 sequences are present, 14% to 15% being singletons, with the ten largest covering roughly 7.7%. Noted time point: newly diagnosed GD, antithyroid drugs for less than 3 months. There was RNA extracted from PBMCs, and the TCR library was made from it. The data were also submitted as part of a second study, on T cells in Graves' hyperthyroidism and ophthalmopathy.

The sample was peripheral blood mononuclear cells (PBMCs), taken at new diagnosis, from a patient treated with antithyroid drugs. The receptors here all came from a woman aged 40 to 50 with Graves disease.

As for this clonotype: A read error is possible here, since a much larger clone lies one base away. The chain couples TRBV20-1 to TRBJ2-7; TRBD2 matches at 7 bases. Germline CDR1 and CDR2: DFQATT and SNEGSKA (reference sequence). The CDR3 has 15 residues. The V gene end was trimmed by 0 bases and the J gene end by 2 bases; junction bases not matched to a gene: 7. The CDR3 spells CSARDLASGTYEQYF. CDR3 sequence (DNA): TGCAGTGCTAGAGATTTGGCTAGCGGTACCTACGAGCAGTACTTC.

For this clonotype: A much larger clonotype is one base distant, so this may be a read error. The chain joins TRBV27 to TRBJ1-6; D is unclear. In germline, CDR1 is MNHEY, CDR2 SMNVEV (reference sequence). The ends were cut back, 6 bases at V and 10 bases at J, with 16 bases in the middle. CDR3 size: 14 residues. This chain's CDR3 is CASRSQLAWSPLHF. CDR3 nucleotides: TGTGCCAGCAGGTCGCAGCTTGCGTGGTCACCCCTCCACTTT.

The J gene is TRBJ2-7, the V gene TRBV20-1; D perhaps matches TRBD1 (5 bases). CDR1 is DFQATT and CDR2 is SNEGSKA in the germline V gene (reference sequence). The CDR3 extends over 14 amino acids. V gave up 0 bases and J gave up 3 bases, with 12 bases separating them. CDR3 nucleotide sequence: TGCAGTGCTAGAGATCTTAGGGGAAACTACGAGCAGTACTTC. It is translated as CSARDLRGNYEQYF.

The chain uses TRBV28 and TRBJ1-5; D gene ambiguous. The CDR3 loop spans 16 amino acids. Trimming shortened V by 5 bases and J by 4 bases, and 18 bases separated the two germline ends. Germline loops: CDR1 MDHEN, CDR2 SYDVKM. In DNA form, the CDR3 reads TGTGCCAGCAGTCTATCCCCCGCAGTCCCAAATCAGCCCCAGCATTTT. It translates to CASSLSPAVPNQPQHF.

This clonotype has at least ten counts. The CDR3 loop is CASSSSDRNEQFF. The DNA for the CDR3 is TGTGCCAGCAGTAGTTCAGATCGGAATGAGCAGTTCTTC. V usage is TRBV28 and J usage is TRBJ2-1; no firm D call. This CDR3 region has 13 residues. The V end lost 5 bases, the J end lost 7 bases, and 12 bases lay between the germline ends. Germline V gene lookup returns CDR1 MDHEN and CDR2 SYDVKM.

This clonotype was detected a few times. The rearrangement uses TRBV19 and TRBJ1-2; the D gene is possibly TRBD1 (5 bases). CDR1 is LNHDA and CDR2 is SQIVND in the germline V gene (reference sequence). The CDR3 contains 13 residues. The V and J ends lost 7 bases and 3 bases respectively, with 12 bases between them. Here the CDR3 reads CASNPGGDYGYTF. CDR3 in DNA: TGTGCCAGTAACCCGGGGGGAGACTATGGCTACACCTTC.

This clonotype appeared a few times. V usage is TRBV5-1 and J usage is TRBJ2-3; D is unclear. Trimming removed 0 bases from V and 2 bases from J, with 13 bases in between. The CDR3 contains 16 residues. The germline V gene has CDR1 SGHRS and CDR2 YFSETQ. Here the CDR3 DNA reads TGCGCCAGCAGCTTGGCCGAAGACCTCCTCACAGATACGCAGTATTTT. As protein: CASSLAEDLLTDTQYF.

In DNA, the CDR3 is TGTGCCAGCAGGGGACTGGACAGGGGCTACCAAGAGACCCAGTACTTC. It codes for CASRGLDRGYQETQYF. V gene TRBV28 combines with J gene TRBJ2-5; 9 nucleotides line up with TRBD1. Germline-derived CDR1 and CDR2 are MDHEN and SYDVKM. This CDR3 is 16 amino acids long. The V and J ends lost 6 bases and 0 bases, in that order; junction bases with no gene match: 8.

This clonotype was detected ten times or more. This chain links TRBV11-2 with TRBJ2-1; TRBD1 aligns across 9 bases. The CDR3 is 14 amino acids. The germline V gene encodes CDR1 SGHAT and CDR2 FQNNGV. Trimming took 10 bases from V and 4 from J; bases not matched to a gene: 8. CDR3 sequence reads: CATGSGQGYNEQFF. CDR3 in DNA: TGTGCCACTGGCTCGGGACAGGGATACAATGAGCAGTTCTTC.

Worth noting for this clonotype: A read error may be the cause here, since a much bigger clone is one base away. The chain employs TRBV24-1 and TRBJ2-3; no reliable D call. CDR1 is KGHDR and CDR2 is SFDVKD in the germline V gene. The CDR3 totals 16 residues. V shed 7 bases and J shed 0 bases, with 16 bases lying between them. CDR3 coding DNA: TGTGCCACCAGGGATATAGTGGGCCTTAGCACAGATACGCAGTATTTT. Translated: CATRDIVGLSTDTQYF.

This clonotype occurred many times. V gene TRBV30 combines with J gene TRBJ2-1; D perhaps matches TRBD2 (5 bases). CDR1 and CDR2 (germline): GTSNPN, SVGIG (reference sequence). This CDR3 has 11 residues. The V end lost 8 bases, the J end lost 10 bases, and 15 bases lay between the germline ends. CDR3 coding DNA: TGTGCCGCCGAACTAGGGTTAGAGCAGTTCTTC. Translated, it gives CAAELGLEQFF.

This clonotype was observed many times. CDR3 DNA: TGTGCCAGCAGCCGGTCTGAGGGGTACACTGAAGCTTTCTTT. The encoded protein is CASSRSEGYTEAFF. The rearrangement joins TRBV3-1 to TRBJ1-1, with D maybe TRBD1 (5 bases). CDR1 is LGHDT and CDR2 is YNNKEL in the germline V gene (reference sequence). Trimming removed 4 bases from V and 3 bases from J, with 12 bases in between. The CDR3 is 14 amino acids. The whole variable domain, filled in from reference TRBV3-1 and TRBJ1-1, reads DTAVSQTPKYLVTQMGNDKSIKCEQNLGHDTMYWYKQDSKKFLKIMFSYNNKELIINETVPNRFSPKSPDKAHLNLHINSLELGDSAVYFCASSRSEGYTEAFFGQGTRLTVV.

This clonotype was picked up many times. The chain links TRBV12-3 or TRBV12-4 to TRBJ1-2; D remains ambiguous. Trimming took 1 base from V and 3 from J, leaving 6 bases between them. There are 13 residues in the CDR3. CDR3 residues: CASSLGSYYGYTF. The CDR3, as DNA: TGTGCCAGCAGTTTAGGCAGTTACTATGGCTACACCTTC.

At least ten counts were recorded for this clonotype. The chain employs TRBV19 and TRBJ1-1; D is undetermined. Germline CDR1 reads LNHDA; CDR2 reads SQIVND (reference sequence). The CDR3 has 14 residues. Trimming cost V 2 bases and J 4 bases, with 11 bases left between them. CDR3 DNA sequence: TGTGCCAGTAGTATAACTGGGAGGAGCACTGAAGCTTTCTTT. Residues: CASSITGRSTEAFF.

This clonotype has only a few counts. A read error may be the cause here, since a much bigger clone is one base away. The chain couples TRBV2 to TRBJ2-1, with TRBD1 matching 9 bases. V was pared by 10 bases and J by 8 bases, with 12 bases of the junction left unmatched. The CDR3 runs to 14 residues. Per the germline V gene, CDR1 is SNHLY and CDR2 is FYNNEI. The CDR3 loop reads CATKGLRQGDEQFF. The CDR3 DNA sequence: TGTGCCACTAAGGGACTGAGACAGGGGGATGAGCAGTTCTTC.

A few counts support this clonotype. The rearrangement links TRBV6-1 to TRBJ1-5; no firm D call. Germline lookup yields CDR1 MNHNS and CDR2 SASEGT. Trimming took off 7 bases at V and 7 bases at J, with 14 bases between the two ends. The CDR3 is 13 amino acids. The CDR3 loop reads CASTSSVYQPQHF. The DNA for the CDR3 is TGTGCCAGCACCTCCAGCGTGTACCAGCCCCAGCATTTT.

Many counts were recorded for this clonotype. This chain joins TRBV12-3 or TRBV12-4 and TRBJ2-7, with 7 bases that match TRBD2. Trimming took 6 bases from V and 3 from J; bases not matched to a gene: 11. The CDR3 has 15 amino acids. CDR3 sequence reads: CASRKRAASGYEQYF. The CDR3 bases are TGTGCCAGCAGGAAAAGGGCGGCTAGCGGCTACGAGCAGTACTTC.

This clonotype was seen a few times. J is TRBJ2-7 and V is TRBV5-4; 9 bases are a match to TRBD2. Germline CDR1 SGHNT, CDR2 YYREEE (reference sequence). The CDR3 has 16 residues. Trimming took 0 bases from V and 5 from J; bases not matched to a gene: 9. The CDR3 DNA sequence: TGTGCCAGCAGCTTGGTTGTTAGCGGGAGTAACAACGAGCAGTACTTC. Protein product: CASSLVVSGSNNEQYF.

The chain employs TRBV19 and TRBJ1-2, with no clear D. Between the trimmed V and J ends, which lost 7 bases and 2 bases, there was a span of 14 bases. CDR1 and CDR2 from the germline V gene are LNHDA and SQIVND (reference sequence). This CDR3 has 14 amino acids. DNA for the CDR3: TGTGCCAGTACCCCAGGTGCATCCAACTATGGCTACACCTTC. Protein sequence: CASTPGASNYGYTF.

This clonotype has at least ten counts. V usage is TRBV2 and J usage is TRBJ2-7; D is perhaps TRBD2 (6 bases). Trimming shortened V by 9 bases and J by 2 bases, and 20 bases separated the two germline ends. The germline V gene encodes CDR1 SNHLY and CDR2 FYNNEI. The CDR3 runs 15 residues. The CDR3 DNA is TGTGCCAGTCAGGACGGGGACTTACGGCCCTACGAGCAGTACTTC. Amino acid sequence: CASQDGDLRPYEQYF. The variable domain in full, with the rest retrieved from reference TRBV2 and TRBJ2-7, is EPEVTQTPSHQVTQMGQEVILRCVPISNHLYFYWYRQILGQKVEFLVSFYNNEISEKSEIFDDQFSVERPDGSNFTLKIRSTKLEDSAMYFCASQDGDLRPYEQYFGPGTRLTVT.

The chain carries TRBV28 and TRBJ2-2; TRBD2 matches at 12 bases. CDR3 size: 18 residues. Germline CDR1 and CDR2: MDHEN and SYDVKM. Germline trimming cut 6 bases from V and 0 bases from J; bases unmatched to any gene: 8. The CDR3 DNA reads as TGTGCCAGCAGCCGAGGACTAGCGGGACAGACGAACACCGGGGAGCTGTTTTTT. Translated: CASSRGLAGQTNTGELFF.

This clonotype was seen a handful of times. The chain is built from TRBV7-3 and TRBJ2-1, with 7 bases aligning to TRBD2. After removal of 7 bases from V and 10 bases from J, the junction contained 16 bases not matched to a gene. Germline V gives CDR1 SGHTA, CDR2 FQGTGA. This CDR3 is 15 amino acids long. The CDR3 spells CASKHGGASGEEQFF. CDR3 nucleotide sequence: TGTGCCAGCAAACACGGTGGGGCTAGCGGAGAAGAGCAGTTCTTC.

This clonotype was seen many times. J is TRBJ2-3 and V is TRBV11-3; D gene ambiguous. This CDR3 is built from 14 residues. The ends were cut back, 1 base at V and 0 bases at J, with 5 bases in the middle. Germline CDR1 is SGHNT and CDR2 is YENEEA. The DNA of the CDR3 is TGTGCCAGCAGCTTAGCACGGAGCACAGATACGCAGTATTTT. Amino acid sequence: CASSLARSTDTQYF. The full variable domain, completed using reference TRBV11-3 and TRBJ2-3, is EAGVVQSPRYKIIEKKQPVAFWCNPISGHNTLYWYLQNLGQGPELLIRYENEEAVDDSQLPKDRFSAERLKGVDSTLKIQPAELGDSAVYLCASSLARSTDTQYFGPGTRLTVL.

This clonotype was recorded at least ten times. This chain links TRBV20-1 with TRBJ2-7; 13 nucleotides line up with TRBD2. The CDR3 runs to 14 residues. Looked up from germline, CDR1 is DFQATT and CDR2 is SNEGSKA (reference sequence). With 6 bases clipped from V and 4 bases from J, the junction kept 6 bases outside the gene matches. The CDR3 sequence: CSAPGTSGNYEQYF. In nucleotides, the CDR3 is TGCAGTGCACCCGGGACTAGCGGGAATTACGAGCAGTACTTC.

At least ten counts were recorded for this clonotype. The V and J genes are TRBV2 and TRBJ2-7; TRBD1 matches 8 bases. Trimming removed 10 bases from V and 1 base from J; junction bases left unmatched: 3. This CDR3 is 12 amino acids long. Germline-derived CDR1 and CDR2 are SNHLY and FYNNEI. The CDR3 sequence is CATGTGSYEQYF. CDR3 DNA sequence: TGTGCCACCGGGACAGGTTCCTACGAGCAGTACTTC.

The chain uses TRBV28 and TRBJ1-3, with TRBD1 identical over 10 bases. The CDR3 extends over 21 amino acids. Germline CDR1 is MDHEN and CDR2 is SYDVKM. V shed 5 bases, J shed 3 bases, and the junction held 22 bases outside the gene matches. This CDR3 reads CASSSYTGTGDGVKGGNTIYF. The CDR3 nucleotides read TGTGCCAGCAGTAGTTACACCGGGACAGGGGATGGAGTAAAAGGTGGAAACACCATATATTTT.

J is TRBJ2-1 and V is TRBV6-1, with 12 positions matching TRBD2. This CDR3 has 17 amino acids. V lost 4 bases to trimming and J lost 3 bases; unmatched junction nucleotides: 7. Germline lookup yields CDR1 MNHNS and CDR2 SASEGT. CDR3 residues: CASSAQSLAGGYNEQFF. DNA of the CDR3: TGTGCCAGCAGTGCCCAGTCACTAGCGGGAGGCTACAATGAGCAGTTCTTC.

The chain joins TRBV7-9 to TRBJ1-3, with D maybe TRBD1 (5 bases). The V end lost 5 bases, the J end lost 1 base, and 12 bases lay between the germline ends. The CDR3 is made up of 15 amino acids. Germline V gives CDR1 SEHNR, CDR2 FQNEAQ (reference sequence). The CDR3 region has the DNA TGTGCCAGCAGCCCGGACACGGCTTCTGGAAACACCATATATTTT. Protein: CASSPDTASGNTIYF.

This clonotype occurred many times. The chain joins TRBV11-3 to TRBJ2-6, with D hard to call. V dropped 3 bases and J dropped 0 bases, with 6 bases sitting between them. The CDR3 totals 15 residues. CDR1 is SGHNT and CDR2 is YENEEA in the germline V gene. The CDR3 spells CASSFRSSGANVLTF. In DNA, the CDR3 is TGTGCCAGCAGCTTTAGGAGCTCTGGGGCCAACGTCCTGACTTTC.

This clonotype was recorded at least ten times. The CDR3 DNA reads TGTGCCAGCCGAAGGAACACCGGGGAGCTGTTTTTT. Its protein is CASRRNTGELFF. This sequence joins TRBV27 and TRBJ2-2; the D is unclear. The CDR3 has 12 amino acids. Germline CDR1 and CDR2: MNHEY and SMNVEV (reference sequence). V was clipped by 8 bases and J by 1 base, with 5 bases between them.

The chain combines TRBV7-6 with TRBJ2-2; the D gene could be TRBD1 or TRBD2 (5 bases each). Germline CDR1 is SGHVS and CDR2 is FNYEAQ. This CDR3 region has 17 residues. V lost 3 bases and J 0 bases, leaving 14 bases between the germline ends. Here the CDR3 DNA reads TGTGCCAGCAGCTTTCCCGGGACCGCGACGAACACCGGGGAGCTGTTTTTT. The encoded protein is CASSFPGTATNTGELFF.

At least ten counts were recorded for this clonotype. The V gene is TRBV12-3 or TRBV12-4, the J gene TRBJ2-3; D is ambiguous. The CDR3 loop spans 12 amino acids. V lost 5 bases to trimming and J lost 4 bases, with 7 bases between them. CDR3 in amino acids: CASSQNADTQYF. The CDR3 region has the DNA TGTGCCAGCAGTCAGAACGCAGATACGCAGTATTTT.